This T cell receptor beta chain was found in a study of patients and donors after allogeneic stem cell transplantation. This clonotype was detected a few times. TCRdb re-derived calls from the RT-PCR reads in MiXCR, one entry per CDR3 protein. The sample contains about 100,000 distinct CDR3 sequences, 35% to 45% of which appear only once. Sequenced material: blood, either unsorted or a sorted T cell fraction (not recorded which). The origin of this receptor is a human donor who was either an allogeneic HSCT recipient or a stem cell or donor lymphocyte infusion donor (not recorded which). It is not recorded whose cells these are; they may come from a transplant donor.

DNA of the CDR3: TGTGCCAGCAGCCATGACGAACTGATGAACACTGAAGCTTTCTTT. The encoded protein is CASSHDELMNTEAFF. The rearrangement joins TRBV5-5 to TRBJ1-1, with D uncertain. The ends were cut back, 4 bases at V and 0 bases at J, with 13 bases in the middle. Germline lookup yields CDR1 SGHKS and CDR2 YYEKEE (reference sequence). The length of the CDR3 is 15 residues.